This TCR beta chain was documented in a study of shared clonotypes between healthy human individuals. With respect to this clone: Other DNA sequences within the sample encode an identical CDR3.

Genomic DNA (from each subset) was split evenly across several immunoSEQ plates. DNA input for the unsorted PBMC replicate PCRs was approximately 300 ng, roughly 33,000 T cell genomes. The method was immunoSEQ multiplex PCR; TCRdb's version includes in-frame clones alone and lacks a portion of them. Altogether hundreds of thousands of clones are present, 70% to 80% being singletons, with the ten largest covering approximately 12%. The sample was PBMCs. This TCR was sampled from a woman between 40 and 50 years old in good health. Some clones in this sample may be carry-over from other donors' samples.

Here the CDR3 DNA reads TGTGCCAGCAGCTTAAGACCCAACACTGAAGCTTTCTTT. Translation gives CASSLRPNTEAFF. The V gene is TRBV7-8, the J gene TRBJ1-1; D is undetermined. The CDR3 consists of 13 residues. Trimming cost V 2 bases and J 2 bases, with 6 bases left between them. Germline assignment: CDR1 SGHVS and CDR2 FQNEAQ.